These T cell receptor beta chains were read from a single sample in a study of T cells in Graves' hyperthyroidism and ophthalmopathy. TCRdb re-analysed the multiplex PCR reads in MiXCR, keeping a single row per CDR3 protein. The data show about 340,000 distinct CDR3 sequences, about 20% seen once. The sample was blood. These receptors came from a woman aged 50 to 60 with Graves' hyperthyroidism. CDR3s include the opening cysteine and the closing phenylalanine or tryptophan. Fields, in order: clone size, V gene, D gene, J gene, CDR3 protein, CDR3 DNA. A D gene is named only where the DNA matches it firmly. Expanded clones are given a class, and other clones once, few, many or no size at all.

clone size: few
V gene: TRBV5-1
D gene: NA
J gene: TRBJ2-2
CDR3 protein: CASSSQGGTVTGELFF
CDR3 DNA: TGCGCCAGCAGCTCCCAGGGTGGTACGGTCACCGGGGAGCTGTTTTTT

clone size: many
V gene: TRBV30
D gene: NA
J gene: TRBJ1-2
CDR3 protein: CAWSGQAGGNYGYTF
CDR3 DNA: TGTGCCTGGAGTGGCCAGGCGGGGGGCAACTATGGCTACACCTTC

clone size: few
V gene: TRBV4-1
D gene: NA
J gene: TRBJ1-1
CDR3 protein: CASSRHPGMDNTEAFF
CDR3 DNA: TGCGCCAGCAGCCGTCACCCAGGGATGGATAACACTGAAGCTTTCTTT

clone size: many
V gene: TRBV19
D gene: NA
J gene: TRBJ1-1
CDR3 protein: CASSRALNTEAFF
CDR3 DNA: TGTGCCAGCAGTAGGGCTCTGAACACTGAAGCTTTCTTT

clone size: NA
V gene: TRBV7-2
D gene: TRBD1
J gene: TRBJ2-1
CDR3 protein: CASSSWTGLSSYNEQFF
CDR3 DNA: TGTGCCAGCAGCTCCTGGACAGGCCTGAGCTCCTACAATGAGCAGTTCTTC

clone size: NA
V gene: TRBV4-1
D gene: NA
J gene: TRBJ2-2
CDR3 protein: CASSLLTGNSNTGELFF
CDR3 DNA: TGCGCCAGCAGCCTTCTAACAGGGAACTCGAACACCGGGGAGCTGTTTTTT

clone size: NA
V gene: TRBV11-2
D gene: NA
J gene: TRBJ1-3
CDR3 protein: CASSTFNLRSGNTIYF
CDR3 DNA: TGTGCCAGCAGCACCTTCAACTTACGCTCTGGAAACACCATATATTTT

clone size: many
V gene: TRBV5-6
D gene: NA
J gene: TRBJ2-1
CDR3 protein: CASSFLPDEQFF
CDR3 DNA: TGTGCCAGCAGCTTTTTGCCCGATGAGCAGTTCTTC

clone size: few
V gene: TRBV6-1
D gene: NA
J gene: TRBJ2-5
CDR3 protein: CASSVEIRDKSSF
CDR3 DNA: TGTGCCAGCAGTGTTGAGATCCGGGACAAGAGTAGCTTC

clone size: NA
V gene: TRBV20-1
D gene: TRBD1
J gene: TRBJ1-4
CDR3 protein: CSARGGDGTGGWSEKLFF
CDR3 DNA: TGCAGTGCTAGGGGGGGGGACGGAACAGGGGGATGGAGCGAAAAACTGTTTTTT

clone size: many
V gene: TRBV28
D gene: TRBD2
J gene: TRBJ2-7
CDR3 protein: CASSLSLAGTYEQYF
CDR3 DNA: TGTGCCAGCAGTTTATCGCTAGCGGGAACATACGAGCAGTACTTC

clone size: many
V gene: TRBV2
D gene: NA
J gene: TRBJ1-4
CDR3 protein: CASSVATNEKLFF
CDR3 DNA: TGTGCCAGCAGTGTCGCAACTAATGAAAAACTGTTTTTT

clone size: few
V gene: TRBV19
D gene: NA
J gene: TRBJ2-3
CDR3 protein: CASSTPPSGGLTDTQYF
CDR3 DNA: TGTGCCAGTAGTACCCCGCCCTCCGGCGGGCTCACAGATACGCAGTATTTT

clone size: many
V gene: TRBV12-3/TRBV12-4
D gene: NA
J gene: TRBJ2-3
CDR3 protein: CASSFDKTIDTQYF
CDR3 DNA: TGTGCCAGCAGTTTCGACAAAACCATCGATACGCAGTATTTT

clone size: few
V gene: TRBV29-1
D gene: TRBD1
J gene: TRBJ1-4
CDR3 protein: CSAQGAGNEKLFF
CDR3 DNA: TGCAGCGCACAGGGGGCTGGAAATGAAAAACTGTTTTTT

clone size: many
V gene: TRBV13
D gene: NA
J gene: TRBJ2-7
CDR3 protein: CASSLAGAPDEQYF
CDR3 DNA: TGTGCCAGCAGCCTCGCAGGGGCGCCGGACGAGCAGTACTTC

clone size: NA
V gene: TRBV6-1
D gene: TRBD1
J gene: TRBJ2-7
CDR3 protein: CASTLGPDRGLEQYF
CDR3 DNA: TGTGCCAGCACCCTTGGGCCGGACAGGGGCCTCGAGCAGTACTTC

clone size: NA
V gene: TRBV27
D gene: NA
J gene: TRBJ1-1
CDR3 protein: CAKFFSTEAFF
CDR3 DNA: TGTGCCAAATTTTTTAGCACTGAAGCTTTCTTT

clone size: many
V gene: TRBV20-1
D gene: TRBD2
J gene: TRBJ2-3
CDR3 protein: CSARLQGLAGRTDTQYF
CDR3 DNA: TGCAGTGCTAGACTTCAGGGACTAGCGGGGCGCACAGATACGCAGTATTTT

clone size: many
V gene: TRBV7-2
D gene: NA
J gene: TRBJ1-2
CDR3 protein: CASSLDSVARGYTF
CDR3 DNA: TGTGCCAGCAGCTTAGATTCGGTCGCGCGGGGCTACACCTTC

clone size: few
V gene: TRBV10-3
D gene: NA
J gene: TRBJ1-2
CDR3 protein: CAISDGGYGYTF
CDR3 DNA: TGTGCCATCAGTGACGGGGGCTATGGCTACACCTTC

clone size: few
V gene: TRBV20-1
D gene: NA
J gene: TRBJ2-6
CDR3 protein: CSARGGNTVLSGANVLTF
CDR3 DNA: TGCAGTGCTAGAGGGGGGAACACAGTCCTCTCTGGGGCCAACGTCCTGACTTTC

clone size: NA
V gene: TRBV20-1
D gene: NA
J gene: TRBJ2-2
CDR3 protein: CSALWDTGELFF
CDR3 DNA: TGCAGTGCTCTGTGGGACACCGGGGAGCTGTTTTTT